This T cell receptor (beta chain) was retrieved from a study of blood T cell repertoires in COVID-19. This CDR3 region has 16 residues. Germline CDR1 reads LNHDA; CDR2 reads SQIVND (reference sequence). Germline trimming cut 7 bases from V and 9 bases from J; bases unmatched to any gene: 20. The assay was immunoSEQ multiplex PCR, and TCRdb's table has in-frame clones only and misses some. The table includes 170,000 or so clones, roughly 88% detected once. This chain links TRBV19 with TRBJ1-1, with 7 bases aligning to TRBD1. The sequencing input was PBMCs or T cells enriched from blood (not recorded which). This receptor was obtained from a woman in her forties or fifties who had recovered from COVID-19. In nucleotides, the CDR3 is TGTGCCAGTAACCCAGAACACCGGGACAGAAGAAAACAAGCTTTCTTT. Translated: CASNPEHRDRRKQAFF. The entire variable domain, with the rest obtained from reference TRBV19 and TRBJ1-1, is as follows: DGGITQSPKYLFRKEGQNVTLSCEQNLNHDAMYWYRQDPGQGLRLIYYSQIVNDFQKGDIAEGYSVSREKKESFPLTVTSAQKNPTAFYLCASNPEHRDRRKQAFFGQGTRLTVV.